The clone carrying this T cell receptor beta chain was found once. Its antigen remains unknown. The CDR3 sequence is 16 residues long. Germline assignment: CDR1 MNHEY and CDR2 SVGAGI. The J segment lost 4 bases and the V segment lost 3 bases, leaving 5 bases of the junction unmatched. The sample originates from a study of cytomegalovirus exposure and HLA in healthy donors. The PCR ran on 60 Vbeta and 13 Jbeta primers. Generated by immunoSEQ multiplex PCR, the TCRdb table keeps only in-frame clones and is missing some. The data hold just over 80,000 clones, with about 78% observed a single time. Study-wide findings and caveats: CMV antigen specificity of three CMV-associated chains was confirmed in vitro. In a later analysis, DRB1 alleles had the most associated TCRs; HLA-C alleles the fewest.

Sequencing was carried out using PBMCs. The chain has TRBV6-5 and TRBJ2-1, with 11 nucleotides matching TRBD2. The source is a man younger than 30 in good health and CMV-seropositive. In DNA form, the CDR3 reads TGTGCCAGCAGTTATGGGGGACTAGCGGAGTACAATGAGCAGTTCTTC. This sequence encodes CASSYGGLAEYNEQFF.